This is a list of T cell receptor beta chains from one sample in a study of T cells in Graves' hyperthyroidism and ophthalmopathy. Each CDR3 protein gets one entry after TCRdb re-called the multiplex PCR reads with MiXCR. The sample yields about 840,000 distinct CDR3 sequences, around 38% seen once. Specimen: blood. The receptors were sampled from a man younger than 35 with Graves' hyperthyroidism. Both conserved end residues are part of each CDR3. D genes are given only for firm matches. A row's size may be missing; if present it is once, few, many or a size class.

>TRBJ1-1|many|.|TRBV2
TGTGCCACCCGGGACCGACCCGAAGCTTTCTTT
CATRDRPEAFF
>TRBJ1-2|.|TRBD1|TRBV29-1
TGCAGCTTGGGGGACAGGGTTAACCATGGCTACACCTTC
CSLGDRVNHGYTF
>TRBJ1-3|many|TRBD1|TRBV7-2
TGTGCCAGCACCAGGACAGGGCTTTCTGGAAACACCATATATTTT
CASTRTGLSGNTIYF
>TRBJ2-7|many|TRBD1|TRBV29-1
TGCAGCGCCCAGGACAGGGGGGGATCCTACGAGCAGTACTTC
CSAQDRGGSYEQYF
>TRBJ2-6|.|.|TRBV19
TGTGCCACCACCGCCCCGGGGTGGGCCGAGGATGGGGCCAACGTCCTGACTTTC
CATTAPGWAEDGANVLTF
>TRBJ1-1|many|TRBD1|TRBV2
TGTGCCAGCCGGGACAGGGGCCCTGAAGCTTTCTTT
CASRDRGPEAFF
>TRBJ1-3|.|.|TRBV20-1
TGCAGTGCTAGAGATAGCAGGGTGTTCGGAAACACCATATATTTT
CSARDSRVFGNTIYF
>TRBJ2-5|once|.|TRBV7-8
TGTGCCAGCAGCGACCGGGCAGGGGAAGAGACCCAGTACTTC
CASSDRAGEETQYF
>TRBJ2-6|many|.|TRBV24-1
TGTGCCACCAGTTCCCGGACTGGCTCTGGGGCCAACGTCCTGACTTTC
CATSSRTGSGANVLTF
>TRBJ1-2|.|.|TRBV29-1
TGCAGCGTTGACGGGGGAGGGGACACCTTC
CSVDGGGDTF
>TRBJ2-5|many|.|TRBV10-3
TGTGCCAACTCGGACACTTACCAAGAGACCCAGTACTTC
CANSDTYQETQYF
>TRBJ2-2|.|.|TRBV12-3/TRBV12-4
TGTGCCAGCAGTCCCCGTAAGGGGGTGAACACCGGGGAGCTGTTTTTT
CASSPRKGVNTGELFF
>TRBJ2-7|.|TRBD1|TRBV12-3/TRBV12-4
TGTGCCAGCAGTGGCCGGTCCGGGACAGGGACGGGAGAGCAGTACTTC
CASSGRSGTGTGEQYF
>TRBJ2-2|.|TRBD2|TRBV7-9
TGTGCCAGCAGCTTCTGGACTAGCGGGTATCCCGGGGAGCTGTTTTTT
CASSFWTSGYPGELFF
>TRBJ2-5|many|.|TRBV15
TGTGCCACCAGCAGGTCGTGGGCAGATTCGGGAGAGACCCAGTACTTC
CATSRSWADSGETQYF
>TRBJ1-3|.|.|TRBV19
TGTGCCAGTAGTTCGACTTCGGGGGACCGGAACACCATATATTTT
CASSSTSGDRNTIYF
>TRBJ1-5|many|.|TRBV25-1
TGTGCCAGCAGTGGGACAGTTAGCAATCAGCCCCAGCATTTT
CASSGTVSNQPQHF
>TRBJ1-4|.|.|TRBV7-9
TGTGCCAGCAGCTGGGTCCCGTTCGAGGGTGAAAAACTGTTTTTT
CASSWVPFEGEKLFF
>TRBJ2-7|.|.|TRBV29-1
TGCAGCGTTCCTGGGGCCCACGAGCAGTACTTC
CSVPGAHEQYF
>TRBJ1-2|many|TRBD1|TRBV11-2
TGTGCCAGCAGCTTAGTGGGACAGCCATCTTATGGCTACACCTTC
CASSLVGQPSYGYTF
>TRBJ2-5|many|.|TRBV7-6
TGTGCCAGCAGCTTAGGGCAGGCGACGGGGACCCAGTACTTC
CASSLGQATGTQYF
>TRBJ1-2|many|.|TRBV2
TGTGCCAGCAAGGGGGATCCATATGGCTACACCTTC
CASKGDPYGYTF
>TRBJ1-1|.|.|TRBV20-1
TGCAGTGCCCCCCCGGCTCTCCACACTGAAGCTTTCTTT
CSAPPALHTEAFF
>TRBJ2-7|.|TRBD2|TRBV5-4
TGTGCCAGCAGCCAACCGCGGGGGGCGAACGAGCAGTACTTC
CASSQPRGANEQYF
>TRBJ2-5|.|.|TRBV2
TGTGCCAGCAGAAAGTCCCAGTACTTC
CASRKSQYF
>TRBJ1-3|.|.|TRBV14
TGTGCCAGCAGCCGACGGATCATGAACACCATATATTTT
CASSRRIMNTIYF
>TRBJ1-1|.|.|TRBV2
TGTGCCAGCAGTGAACATGATCGGGGGGTAGGCACTGAAGCTTTCTTT
CASSEHDRGVGTEAFF
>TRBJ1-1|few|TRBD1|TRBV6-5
TGTGCCAGCAGCCACGGACAGGGGGAAGCTTTCTTT
CASSHGQGEAFF
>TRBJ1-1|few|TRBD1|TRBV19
TGTGCCAGTAGTGTGACGGGACAGGGGATCGCTGAAGCTTTCTTT
CASSVTGQGIAEAFF
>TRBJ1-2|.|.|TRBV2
TGTGCCAGCAGTGGAGACCGACAGGCGGAGGGCACCTTC
CASSGDRQAEGTF
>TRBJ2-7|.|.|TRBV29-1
TGCAGCGTTGCTTTGGACAGCTACGAGCAGTACTTC
CSVALDSYEQYF
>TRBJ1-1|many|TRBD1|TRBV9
TGTGCCAGCAGCGCCAGAACTGACAGGGCCGACGCTTTCTTT
CASSARTDRADAFF
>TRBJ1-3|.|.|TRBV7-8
TGTGCCAGCAGCTTTGGGATTTTCGGAAACACCATATATTTT
CASSFGIFGNTIYF
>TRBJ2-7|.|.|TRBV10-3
TGTGCCATTATGGGAAATGGCGACGAGCAGTACTTC
CAIMGNGDEQYF
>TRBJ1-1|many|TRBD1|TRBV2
TGTGCCAGCAGTTGGGACAGTGGGACTGAAGCTTTCTTT
CASSWDSGTEAFF
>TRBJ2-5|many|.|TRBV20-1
TGCAGTCCGAGTTCAGAGACCCAGTACTTC
CSPSSETQYF
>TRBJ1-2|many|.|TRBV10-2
TGCGCCAGCAGTGAGGCGGGGTACTACACCTTC
CASSEAGYYTF
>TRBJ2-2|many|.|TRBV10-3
TGTGCCATCACCCTGAACACCGGGGAGCTGTTTTTT
CAITLNTGELFF
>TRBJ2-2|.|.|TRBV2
TGTGCCAGCAGTCTCTCGACGGTCACCGGGGAGCTGTTTTTT
CASSLSTVTGELFF
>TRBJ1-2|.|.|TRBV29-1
TGCAGCGTTCGGAATAACTATGGCTACACCTTC
CSVRNNYGYTF
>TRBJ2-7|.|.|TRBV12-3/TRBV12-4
TGTGCCAGCAGTTCCATAGATTCCTACGAGCAGTACTTC
CASSSIDSYEQYF
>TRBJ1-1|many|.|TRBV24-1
TGTGCCACCAGGCCCCCCGGGGAGCCTGAAGCTTTCTTT
CATRPPGEPEAFF
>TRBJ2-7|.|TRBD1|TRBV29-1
TGCAGCGCCCTATCAAGGGACAGGGATTACGAGCAGTACTTC
CSALSRDRDYEQYF
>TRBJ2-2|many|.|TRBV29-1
TGCAGCGCCGAACAGACGAACACCGGGGAGCTGTTTTTT
CSAEQTNTGELFF
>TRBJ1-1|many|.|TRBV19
TGTGCCAGTAGGGCTCCAGGGGAAGCTTTCTTT
CASRAPGEAFF
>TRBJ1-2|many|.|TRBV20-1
TGCAGTGCTACCGGAACAGGGAACTATGGCTACACCTTC
CSATGTGNYGYTF
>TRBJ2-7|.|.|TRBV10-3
TGTGCCAGCCTACACCGGAGGGGACTCGACGAGCAGTACTTC
CASLHRRGLDEQYF
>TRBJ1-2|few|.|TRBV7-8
TGTGCCAGCAGCTTAGCGGGCTTCGTTAACTATGGCTACACCTTC
CASSLAGFVNYGYTF
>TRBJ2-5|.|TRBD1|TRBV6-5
TGTGCCAGCAGTCGGAGGACAGGGGAGGGGACCCAGTACTTC
CASSRRTGEGTQYF
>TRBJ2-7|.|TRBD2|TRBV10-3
TGTGCCATCAGTGAGCCTCGGACTAGCGGGAGGAACGAGCAGTACTTC
CAISEPRTSGRNEQYF
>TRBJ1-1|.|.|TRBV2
TGTGCCGGCAGTGATCCGACAGGCTACACTGAGGCTTTCTTT
CAGSDPTGYTEAFF
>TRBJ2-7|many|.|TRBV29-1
TGCAGCGTTGTAGGTGGCCAGGGCTACGAGCAGTACTTC
CSVVGGQGYEQYF
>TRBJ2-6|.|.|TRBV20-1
TGCAGTGCTAGAGTGGGGAGCTCCTACGTCCTGACTTTC
CSARVGSSYVLTF
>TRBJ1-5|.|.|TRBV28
TGTGCCAGCAGTTTATTGGCGGGCGTTCAGCCCCAGCATTTT
CASSLLAGVQPQHF
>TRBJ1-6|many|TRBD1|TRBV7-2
TGTGCCAGCAGCTTAGGCCAGGGGGGTTCACCCCTCCACTTT
CASSLGQGGSPLHF
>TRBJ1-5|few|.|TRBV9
TGTGCCAGCAGCGGACCGGGAGGGGGCAATCAGCCCCAGCATTTT
CASSGPGGGNQPQHF
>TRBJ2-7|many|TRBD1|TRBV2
TGTGCCAGCAGTGACCCGCCGGGACAGATCTACGAGCAGTACTTC
CASSDPPGQIYEQYF
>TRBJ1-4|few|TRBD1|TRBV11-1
TGTGCCAGCAGCCCAGGGGGCCTCGACAGGGGGAATGAAAAACTGTTTTTT
CASSPGGLDRGNEKLFF
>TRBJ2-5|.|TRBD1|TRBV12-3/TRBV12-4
TGTGCCAGCAGCCGAACCCGTGGACAGGTAGAGACCCAGTACTTC
CASSRTRGQVETQYF
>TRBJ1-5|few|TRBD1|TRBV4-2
TGTGCCAGCAGCCAAGGAGGGCAGGGGGCGTACAATCAGCCCCAGCATTTT
CASSQGGQGAYNQPQHF